Below, 17 T cell receptor beta chains from the same sample are listed, as sequenced in a study of T cells after yellow fever vaccination. TCRdb re-called the 5' RACE reads through MiXCR, storing one row per CDR3 protein. This table holds 250,000 to 400,000 distinct CDR3 sequences, roughly 3.9% found once. This material consisted of PBMCs, taken 5 days after the yellow fever booster vaccination. These receptors originate from a man aged 18 to 29 who received the YFV17D yellow fever vaccine.

V usage is TRBV7-9 and J usage is TRBJ1-1; D is perhaps TRBD1 (5 bases). The length of the CDR3 is 11 residues. CDR1 and CDR2 (germline): SEHNR, FQNEAQ (reference sequence). The germline V and J ends were trimmed by 5 bases and 7 bases, with 8 bases remaining between them. The CDR3 DNA reads TGTGCCAGCAGCCGAGACAGTGAAGCTTTCTTT. Amino acids: CASSRDSEAFF. Combining the CDR3 with reference TRBV7-9 and TRBJ1-1 gives the whole variable domain DTGVSQNPRHKITKRGQNVTFRCDPISEHNRLYWYRQTLGQGPEFLTYFQNEAQLEKSRLLSDRFSAERPKGSFSTLEIQRTEQGDSAMYLCASSRDSEAFFGQGTRLTVV.

The rearrangement uses TRBV18 and TRBJ1-1; D might be TRBD1 (6 bases). CDR3 size: 14 residues. Germline-derived CDR1 and CDR2 are KGHSH and LQKENI. The ends were cut back, 2 bases at V and 1 base at J, with 8 bases in the middle. In nucleotides, the CDR3 is TGTGCCAGCTCACCAGGGGGGCCGAACACTGAAGCTTTCTTT. This encodes CASSPGGPNTEAFF.

This clonotype was picked up many times. The genes are TRBV30 and TRBJ2-4, with 10 bases that match TRBD2. Per the germline V gene, CDR1 is GTSNPN and CDR2 is SVGIG (reference sequence). Trimming at V came to 8 bases and at J to 3 bases, leaving 7 bases not matched to a gene. CDR3 length equals 14 residues. The CDR3 DNA follows: TGTGCCCTTTATGTAGCGGGGGGCAAAAACATTCAGTACTTC. Its translation is CALYVAGGKNIQYF.

Ten or more counts support this clonotype. The CDR3 sequence is CASSLVGWDMNTEAFF. Here the CDR3 DNA reads TGTGCCAGCAGCTTAGTGGGCTGGGACATGAACACTGAAGCTTTCTTT. The rearrangement joins TRBV7-2 to TRBJ1-1; D perhaps matches TRBD1 (6 bases). Trimming left V 1 base short and J 0 bases short, with 12 bases between. There are 16 residues in the CDR3. Germline V gives CDR1 SGHTA, CDR2 FQGNSA.

This chain links TRBV28 with TRBJ2-3; TRBD1 agrees at 9 bases. The CDR3 runs 17 residues. V gave up 4 bases and J gave up 5 bases; unmatched junction bases: 13. Germline V lookup: CDR1 MDHEN, CDR2 SYDVKM. The CDR3 DNA sequence: TGTGCCAGCAGTTCCTCCTGGACAGGGGTGTTGGTAGATACGCAGTATTTT. It yields the protein CASSSSWTGVLVDTQYF.

This clonotype was picked up a small number of times. The V call is TRBV12-3 or TRBV12-4, the J call TRBJ2-1; the D gene is possibly TRBD2 (5 bases). The V and J ends lost 7 bases and 5 bases respectively, with 12 bases between them. The length of the CDR3 is 13 residues. The CDR3 is CASTLDWNNEQFF. DNA of the CDR3: TGTGCCAGCACCCTGGACTGGAACAATGAGCAGTTCTTC.

The genes are TRBV7-9 and TRBJ2-3, with 8 bases identical to TRBD1. CDR3 length: 15 amino acids. Germline V lookup: CDR1 SEHNR, CDR2 FQNEAQ (reference sequence). Unmatched junction bases numbered 6, after V lost 5 bases and J lost 2 bases. The CDR3 nucleotides are TGTGCCAGCAGCCGAGACAGGGGTAACACAGATACGCAGTATTTT. Its protein is CASSRDRGNTDTQYF.

V is TRBV29-1 and J is TRBJ2-6, with TRBD1 matching over 9 bases. From germline, CDR1 is SQVTM and CDR2 ANQGSEA. The J segment lost 0 bases and the V segment lost 7 bases, leaving 7 bases of the junction unmatched. The CDR3 has 16 residues. The CDR3 is CSALGQGYSGANVLTF. CDR3 nucleotide sequence: TGCAGCGCCCTAGGACAGGGGTACTCTGGGGCCAACGTCCTGACTTTC.

This clonotype was seen more than once but under ten times. The chain carries TRBV18 and TRBJ2-7; 9 nucleotides match TRBD1. The CDR3 has 15 residues. With V trimmed by 4 bases and J by 5 bases, 9 bases remained unmatched. Germline CDR1 and CDR2: KGHSH and LQKENI. CDR3 sequence: CASSQIRDRVNEQYF. The DNA for the CDR3 is TGTGCCAGCTCACAAATCCGGGACAGGGTCAACGAGCAGTACTTC.

This chain links TRBV29-1 with TRBJ1-4; 7 nucleotides agree with TRBD1. This CDR3 region has 13 residues. Germline V gene data show CDR1 as SQVTM and CDR2 as ANQGSEA. Trimming cost V 7 bases and J 4 bases; bases outside gene matches: 6. CDR3 sequence (DNA): TGCAGCGGTCAGGGACAGTTTAATGAAAAACTGTTTTTT. It yields the protein CSGQGQFNEKLFF.

This clonotype was observed at least ten times. The chain recombines TRBV4-3 with TRBJ2-1, with D possibly matching TRBD1 (6 bases). The V and J ends lost 6 bases and 2 bases respectively, with 14 bases between them. The CDR3 length is 15 residues. Germline V gives CDR1 LGHNA, CDR2 YSLEER. CDR3: CASSPGTPPYNEQFF. As DNA, the CDR3 is TGCGCCAGCAGTCCCGGGACACCTCCCTACAATGAGCAGTTCTTC.

This clonotype has only a few counts. V is TRBV3-1 and J is TRBJ2-1, with 7 nucleotides matching TRBD2. V trimming: 4 bases; J trimming: 10 bases; junction bases outside the gene matches: 10. In germline, CDR1 is LGHDT, CDR2 YNNKEL (reference sequence). The CDR3 sequence is 14 residues long. The CDR3 DNA reads TGTGCCAGCAGCCCATCCCTGACTAGCAGGGAGCAGTTCTTC. Its protein is CASSPSLTSREQFF.

This clonotype turned up a few times. In nucleotides, the CDR3 is TGCGCCAGCAGGGGGGCCCCGATTGGCACTGAAGCTTTCTTT. It is translated as CASRGAPIGTEAFF. This sequence joins TRBV5-1 and TRBJ1-1, with D maybe TRBD1 (6 bases). V lost 5 bases and J 4 bases, leaving 15 bases between the germline ends. This CDR3 is built from 14 residues. Germline values: CDR1 SGHRS, CDR2 YFSETQ.

This clonotype was detected ten times or more. This chain uses TRBV19 with TRBJ1-2; unclear D gene. V gave up 7 bases and J gave up 5 bases, with 11 bases separating them. Per the germline V gene, CDR1 is LNHDA and CDR2 is SQIVND (reference sequence). This CDR3 comprises 12 residues. CDR3 sequence (DNA): TGTGCCAGTAATTTCCTCGGGTATGGCTACACCTTC. Translation gives CASNFLGYGYTF.

This clonotype has more than one count but fewer than ten. The CDR3, as DNA: TGCGCCAGCAGCTTTGGGACTAGCGGCTTCCAAGAGACCCAGTACTTC. It translates to CASSFGTSGFQETQYF. J is TRBJ2-5 and V is TRBV5-1; TRBD2 agrees at 11 bases. CDR1 SGHRS and CDR2 YFSETQ come from the germline V gene. The CDR3 consists of 16 residues. V was pared by 2 bases and J by 1 base, with 4 bases of the junction left unmatched.

This clonotype appeared many times. The chain uses TRBV4-3 and TRBJ2-2, with 8 bases lining up with TRBD2. CDR3 size: 15 residues. Trimming cost V 4 bases and J 3 bases; bases outside gene matches: 4. In germline, CDR1 is LGHNA, CDR2 YSLEER. The CDR3: CASSRAAGDTGELFF. In nucleotides, the CDR3 is TGCGCCAGCAGCCGCGCAGCGGGGGACACCGGGGAGCTGTTTTTT.

This clonotype was found many times. This chain links TRBV25-1 with TRBJ2-7, with 11 bases lining up with TRBD2. This CDR3 is 14 amino acids long. Germline lookup yields CDR1 MGHDK and CDR2 SYGVNS. J gave up 6 bases and V 9 bases, and 10 bases lay outside the gene matches. The CDR3 nucleotides read TGTGCCAGTCAAACCGCCGGGACTAGCGGCGAGCAGTACTTC. Its translation is CASQTAGTSGEQYF.